Listed here is a single T cell receptor beta chain. Antigen specificity is unknown. A junction boundary mismatches the germline segment, possibly from a read error. Three rounds of nested PCR, following a modified ARM-PCR protocol, produced the TCRbeta library. TCRdb re-called the multiplex PCR reads through MiXCR, storing one row per CDR3 protein. The table has about 200,000 distinct CDR3 sequences, over 55% seen once. Germline V CDR1 and CDR2: SGHAT, FQNNGV. The CDR3 spans 18 residues. RNA was extracted from bulk tissue without any cell sorting. This sample was taken from a study of tumor and adjacent non-tumor tissue in lung cancer. Whole-study context: Samples averaged roughly 4.2 million productive TCRbeta reads each.

Regarding the study as a whole: Tumor TCR diversity, when higher, was linked to shorter survival. TCR diversity was significantly greater in tumor than normal lung tissue. Normal lung showed higher cumulative top 100 clone frequency than tumor.

This TCR derives from a man aged 55 to 70 with non-small cell lung cancer. This sequence joins TRBV11-2 and TRBJ2-6; 11 nucleotides line up with TRBD2. Specimen: lung tumor tissue. In DNA form, the CDR3 reads TGTGCCAGCATTCCAACTAGCGGGGGAGCCACTGGGACCAACGTTCTGACTTTC. Its protein product is CASIPTSGGATGTNVLTF.